The rows below give T cell receptor beta chains drawn from one sample of a study of blood T cell repertoires in COVID-19. Clones were sequenced by immunoSEQ multiplex PCR, and TCRdb holds only the in-frame ones, with some missing. In the table there are around 250,000 clones, around 87% of which are singletons. The sequencing sample was made of peripheral blood. Receptors were obtained from a woman in her 70s with active or convalescent COVID-19. CDR3s include the opening cysteine and the closing phenylalanine or tryptophan. The order of the fields is clone size, D gene, J gene, V gene, CDR3 protein, CDR3 DNA. A D gene is named only where the DNA matches it firmly. Not every row has a clone size; where given, it reads once, few, many or a size class.

>NA|NA|TRBJ1-6|TRBV4-3
CASSQEGAYNSPLHF
TGCGCCAGCAGCCAAGAGGGCGCCTATAATTCACCCCTCCACTTT
>NA|NA|TRBJ1-4|TRBV11-2
CASSATGMVKLFF
TGTGCCAGCAGCGCCACAGGGATGGTGAAACTGTTTTTT
>once|NA|TRBJ2-3|TRBV19
CASSIPGDTQYF
TGTGCCAGTAGTATTCCGGGAGATACGCAGTATTTT
>NA|NA|TRBJ1-6|TRBV2
CASSLGALEVSPLHF
TGTGCCAGCAGCCTGGGGGCTTTAGAGGTTTCACCCCTCCACTTT
>NA|TRBD1|TRBJ1-4|TRBV11-2
CASSTGQGQNEKLFF
TGTGCCAGCAGCACGGGACAGGGGCAAAATGAAAAACTGTTTTTT
>NA|NA|TRBJ1-1|TRBV18
CASSPIQRNTEAFF
TGTGCCAGCTCACCGATACAACGGAACACTGAAGCTTTCTTT
>NA|TRBD2|TRBJ2-3|TRBV7-9
CASSLGLAGGLNAGDTQYF
TGTGCCAGCAGCTTAGGACTAGCGGGGGGCCTGAATGCGGGAGATACGCAGTATTTT
>NA|NA|TRBJ2-1|TRBV27
CASSSSGTPEQFF
TGTGCCAGCAGTTCCTCCGGGACACCTGAGCAGTTCTTC
>NA|NA|TRBJ2-2|TRBV11-3
CASSLGTVSTGELFF
TGTGCCAGCAGCTTAGGGACAGTCTCCACCGGGGAGCTGTTTTTT
>NA|NA|TRBJ1-2|TRBV6-2/TRBV6-3
CASSYSFGGLNYGYTF
TGTGCCAGCAGTTACTCGTTCGGGGGGTTGAACTATGGCTACACCTTC
>NA|NA|TRBJ1-1|TRBV6-5
CASSQGQFPTGAFF
TGTGCCAGCAGCCAAGGACAGTTCCCGACTGGAGCTTTCTTT
>NA|NA|TRBJ1-5|TRBV28
CASSSPGPSRNQPQHF
TGTGCCAGCAGTTCCCCTGGGCCCAGCCGTAATCAGCCCCAGCATTTT
>NA|TRBD1|TRBJ2-2|TRBV24-1
CATTDSGTASTGELFF
TGTGCCACCACAGATTCCGGGACAGCCTCCACCGGGGAGCTGTTTTTT
>NA|NA|TRBJ1-1|TRBV10-3
CAISLDRKNSEAFF
TGTGCCATCAGCCTCGACAGAAAAAATTCTGAAGCTTTCTTT
>NA|TRBD1|TRBJ2-4|TRBV3-1/TRBV3-2
CASSQESRTGGWNIQYF
TGTGCCAGCAGCCAGGAAAGTAGGACAGGGGGCTGGAACATTCAGTACTTC
>NA|NA|TRBJ2-1|TRBV25-1
CASSARGTYNEQFF
TGTGCCAGCAGTGCCAGGGGAACCTACAATGAGCAGTTCTTC
>once|NA|TRBJ2-5|TRBV5-1
CASRETGETQYF
TGCGCCAGCAGAGAAACGGGGGAGACCCAGTACTTC
>NA|TRBD1|TRBJ1-2|TRBV19
CASSAGGGTGGRSSYGYTF
TGTGCCAGTAGTGCTGGTGGCGGGACAGGGGGCAGATCGAGCTATGGCTACACCTTC
>NA|NA|TRBJ2-7|TRBV27
CASKSGGHTYEQYF
TGTGCCAGCAAGTCGGGGGGCCACACCTACGAGCAGTACTTC
>few|NA|TRBJ1-6|TRBV7-9
CASSRDLDNSPLHF
TGTGCCAGCAGCCGGGATTTAGACAATTCACCCCTCCACTTT
>NA|NA|TRBJ1-1|TRBV18
CASSPGAAGSSYTEAFF
TGTGCCAGCTCACCGGGGGCAGCAGGGTCTTCCTACACTGAAGCTTTCTTT
>few|NA|TRBJ1-6|TRBV5-1
CASSLETGRTYNSPLHF
TGCGCCAGCAGCTTGGAAACAGGGCGTACCTATAATTCACCCCTCCACTTT
>NA|NA|TRBJ2-7|TRBV12-3/TRBV12-4
CASSLGQLSEQYF
TGTGCCAGCAGCCTAGGACAGCTGAGCGAGCAGTACTTC
>NA|TRBD1|TRBJ1-1|TRBV6-2/TRBV6-3
CASSNRGPTEAFF
TGTGCCAGCAGCAACAGGGGGCCGACTGAAGCTTTCTTT
>NA|NA|TRBJ2-2|TRBV9
CASSVLGELAGELFF
TGTGCCAGCAGCGTATTGGGCGAATTAGCCGGGGAGCTGTTTTTT
>NA|NA|TRBJ1-6|TRBV9
CASSPGVSEYSPLHF
TGTGCCAGCAGCCCAGGGGTCTCGGAGTATTCACCCCTCCACTTT
>NA|NA|TRBJ2-5|TRBV24-1
CATSESPQETQYF
TGTGCCACCAGTGAGAGCCCCCAAGAGACCCAGTACTTC